The text below deals with one T cell receptor beta chain. As handled by the study authors: Quantification of nucleated cells was approximated via reference gene primer amplification. Sequencing used immunoSEQ multiplex PCR; TCRdb keeps in-frame clones, though not all of them. The DNA was the basis for D and trimming; V, J and clone size are from that table. The profile shows about 150,000 clones, more than 75% of them singletons. The CDR3 is 15 residues long. The V and J ends lost 0 bases and 1 base respectively, with 10 bases between them. Germline V gene sequence: CDR1 SGHDT, CDR2 YYEEEE. This entry belongs to a study of blood T cell repertoires in COVID-19. Study overall: Spain, Italy and the United States supplied samples that represented acute and convalescent COVID-19. The analysed material was cDNA or gDNA that came from T cells, B-cell-depleted T cells, or PBMCs.

This clonotype was sampled from a woman between 50 and 59 years old with active or convalescent COVID-19. Material for sequencing was peripheral blood. The V gene is TRBV5-6, the J gene TRBJ1-2, with D unresolved. DNA of the CDR3: TGTGCCAGCAGCTTGGGGACTCAAAATAACTATGGCTACACCTTC. Residues: CASSLGTQNNYGYTF. Using reference TRBV5-6 and TRBJ1-2 for the parts outside the CDR3, the full variable domain is DAGVTQSPTHLIKTRGQQVTLRCSPKSGHDTVSWYQQALGQGPQFIFQYYEEEERQRGNFPDRFSGHQFPNYSSELNVNALLLGDSALYLCASSLGTQNNYGYTFGSGTRLTVV.